This T cell receptor (beta chain) was captured by sequencing in a study of T-cell memory formation after mild COVID-19. V was clipped by 2 bases and J by 9 bases, with 12 bases between them. Germline CDR1 and CDR2: SGHRS and YFSETQ. The CDR3 length is 13 residues. Via MiXCR, TCRdb re-called the 5' RACE reads, giving one row per CDR3 protein. The repertoire holds around 340,000 distinct CDR3 sequences, with 13% as singletons. Sequences were obtained from PBMCs or a T cell subset sorted from them (not recorded which). This sequence joins TRBV5-1 and TRBJ1-5; no clear D gene. The receptor was isolated from a man younger than 30 who had mild COVID-19 (a few samples of this study predate the infection). Cell type and time point are not known. This CDR3 reads CASSFTGEMPQHF. The CDR3 DNA reads TGCGCCAGCAGCTTCACGGGTGAGATGCCCCAGCATTTT.